This is a list of T cell receptor beta chains from one sample in a study of cytomegalovirus exposure and HLA in healthy donors. Sequencing was performed with immunoSEQ multiplex PCR; in TCRdb, only in-frame clones are kept and a portion is missing. Found here are fewer than 200,000 clones, around four fifths of them singletons; the top ten hold approximately 7%. Specimen: PBMCs. The receptors shown here come from a male donor in good health and CMV-seropositive. CDR3s include the opening cysteine and the closing phenylalanine or tryptophan. The D gene is left open where the match is weak. Some rows have no size entry. The others give once, few or many, or a class for an expanded clone.

CDR3 DNA	CDR3 protein	clone size	CDR3 length	J gene	D gene	V gene
TGTGCCAGCAGTGAGTTTGTGAGGGGACTAGCGATAGATACGCAGTATTTT	CASSEFVRGLAIDTQYF	-	17	TRBJ2-3	TRBD2	TRBV2
TGCGCCAGCAGTGCGGGGGGGTCCCCAGATACGCAGTATTTT	CASSAGGSPDTQYF	-	14	TRBJ2-3	TRBD2	TRBV10-2
TGTGCCAGCAGTTACTCGAGGAGCAACTATGGCTACACCTTC	CASSYSRSNYGYTF	-	14	TRBJ1-2	-	TRBV6-5
TGCGCCAGCAGCCAAGAGGACAGGTGGACCTACGAGCAGTACTTC	CASSQEDRWTYEQYF	few	15	TRBJ2-7	TRBD1	TRBV4-1
TGTGCCTGGAGCAGGGGGCTCAGCCCCGGCGAGCAGTACTTC	CAWSRGLSPGEQYF	-	14	TRBJ2-7	TRBD1	TRBV30
TGTGCCAGCAGCTTACTGCCAGGATATGGCTACACCTTC	CASSLLPGYGYTF	-	13	TRBJ1-2	-	TRBV7-3
TGTGCCAGCAGTTACAGCCTCCTTAACGAGCAGTACTTC	CASSYSLLNEQYF	few	13	TRBJ2-7	-	TRBV6-5
TGCGCCAGCAGCTTAGGACTAGCGGGGGTTGATGAGCAGTTCTTC	CASSLGLAGVDEQFF	-	15	TRBJ2-1	TRBD2	TRBV5-1
TGTGCCAGCAGTGGACTAGCGGGGGGCACAGATACGCAGTATTTT	CASSGLAGGTDTQYF	-	15	TRBJ2-3	TRBD2	TRBV6-1
TGTGCCAGCTCACCAGAGGAGACCCAGTACTTC	CASSPEETQYF	-	11	TRBJ2-5	-	TRBV18
TGTGCCAGCAGCACCCGACAGGGGTTCTATGGCTACACCTTC	CASSTRQGFYGYTF	-	14	TRBJ1-2	TRBD1	TRBV5-8
TGTGCCAGCAGTTTCGAAGGGACAGGGGTGAATTCACCCCTCCACTTT	CASSFEGTGVNSPLHF	-	16	TRBJ1-6	TRBD1	TRBV6-6
TGTGCCAGCAGGTCGGGGTGGAATGGAAACACCATATATTTT	CASRSGWNGNTIYF	-	14	TRBJ1-3	-	TRBV6-1
TGTGCCTGGAGTTTTGGGACTAGCACAGATACGCAGTATTTT	CAWSFGTSTDTQYF	once	14	TRBJ2-3	-	TRBV30
TGTTCCAGCAGGGACGTCGAGGGGGGGGCTGGTGGCTACACCTTC	CSSRDVEGGAGGYTF	once	15	TRBJ1-2	-	TRBV7-9
TGCGCCAGCAGCGATACAGGGGCCGAGCAGTACTTC	CASSDTGAEQYF	-	12	TRBJ2-7	TRBD1	TRBV10-2
TGCGCCAGCAGCTTGGGGACTAGCGATCACGAGCAGTTCTTC	CASSLGTSDHEQFF	few	14	TRBJ2-1	TRBD2	TRBV5-1
TGCGCCAGCAGCCCCGTTCGGGGAAGGTCCTACAATGAGCAGTTCTTC	CASSPVRGRSYNEQFF	few	16	TRBJ2-1	-	TRBV4-1
TGTGCCAGCAGCTTAAATTACATTTCACCCCTCCACTTT	CASSLNYISPLHF	few	13	TRBJ1-6	-	TRBV7-6
TGTGCCAGCAGTTTACGAACAGGGGCGGTCGGCTATGGCTACACCTTC	CASSLRTGAVGYGYTF	-	16	TRBJ1-2	TRBD1	TRBV27
TGTGCCAGCAGCTTAGGGGCCGCCCCATACACCGGGGAGCTGTTTTTT	CASSLGAAPYTGELFF	-	16	TRBJ2-2	-	TRBV7-2
TGCAGTGCTAGGCAGGCGAATGAGCAGTTCTTC	CSARQANEQFF	-	11	TRBJ2-1	-	TRBV20-1
TGTGCCAGCAGTGAACTGGGGGGAGAGGAGACCCAGTACTTC	CASSELGGEETQYF	-	14	TRBJ2-5	-	TRBV6-1